This TCR beta chain was documented in a study of cytomegalovirus exposure and HLA in healthy donors. Study outcomes and limitations: The later analysis indicated that the majority of CMV-associated TCR beta chains appeared HLA-restricted. The authors enumerated over 150 TCR beta chains as linked to cytomegalovirus.

In the PCR, 60 Vbeta and 13 Jbeta primers were used. Data came from immunoSEQ multiplex PCR; TCRdb stores just in-frame clones and leaves some out. This sample's clone table lists 150,000 to 200,000 clones. With regard to this clone: Its antigen is unknown.

While unrecorded immune exposures were likely, the donors were nominally healthy when sampled. The specimen was PBMCs. The clonotype originates from a woman aged 18-29 years in good health and CMV-seropositive.

CDR3 protein: CASSVKDRAYEQYF. The CDR3 region has the DNA TGCGCCAGCAGCGTCAAGGACAGAGCCTACGAGCAGTACTTC. The V call is TRBV4-3, the J call TRBJ2-7, with D maybe TRBD1 (6 bases). The CDR3 length is 14 residues. V was shortened by 5 bases and J by 2 bases, with 13 bases between the two germline ends. CDR1 is LGHNA and CDR2 is YSLEER in the germline V gene.